These T cell receptor beta chains were read from a single sample in a study of technical replicates of blood from several donors. Clones were sequenced by immunoSEQ multiplex PCR, and TCRdb holds only the in-frame ones, with some missing. The repertoire holds 55,000 to 75,000 clones, with about 86% as singletons. The sample consisted of PBMCs. These receptors originate from a human donor in good health. Some clones in this sample may be carry-over from other donors' samples. The CDR3 runs from the conserved cysteine through the conserved F or W. A D gene is named only where the DNA matches it firmly. The size field is filled for only some rows; it gives once, few, many or a size class.

>TRBJ2-7|TRBV11-2|-|TRBD1
TGTGCCAGCAGCTTAGCCCCGACAGGGGGCTCCTACGAGCAGTACTTC
CASSLAPTGGSYEQYF
>TRBJ1-1|TRBV13|-|TRBD1
TGTGCCAGCAGCTTGGAAGGGGGCGCGGCTGAAGCTTTCTTT
CASSLEGGAAEAFF
>TRBJ1-4|TRBV19|once|TRBD1
TGTGCCAGTAGTTACCTCTGGGGGACAGGACGTAATGAAAAACTGTTTTTT
CASSYLWGTGRNEKLFF
>TRBJ2-3|TRBV7-3|-|-
TGTGCCAGCAGCTTATGGGCATCACCCACAGATACGCAGTATTTT
CASSLWASPTDTQYF
>TRBJ1-2|TRBV7-2|-|-
TGTGCCAGCAGCTTAGACCTTAATACTCGGGATGGCTACACCTTC
CASSLDLNTRDGYTF
>TRBJ1-4|TRBV2|-|-
TGTGCCAGCAGTGTTGGGGGGGCGAATGAAAAACTGTTTTTT
CASSVGGANEKLFF
>TRBJ1-1|TRBV29-1|-|-
TGCAGCGTTGAAGTGGACAGGAACACTGAAGCTTTCTTT
CSVEVDRNTEAFF
>TRBJ1-5|TRBV6-6|-|TRBD1
TGTGCCAGCAGTTCCTCGGACAGGGGTCAGCCCCAGCATTTT
CASSSSDRGQPQHF
>TRBJ1-2|TRBV28|-|-
TGTGCCAGCAGTCCCGCTACAGCAATCTATGGCTACACCTTC
CASSPATAIYGYTF
>TRBJ2-7|TRBV7-7|few|-
TGTGCCAGCAGCTTTTATAACGGTCTGGGGCTAGCGTACAACTCCTACGAGCAGTACTTC
CASSFYNGLGLAYNSYEQYF
>TRBJ2-1|TRBV7-9|-|TRBD2
TGTGCCAGCAGCGGAGCGGGGGATAACTACAATGAGCAGTTCTTC
CASSGAGDNYNEQFF
>TRBJ2-2|TRBV14|once|-
TGTGCCAGCAGTCTACGAACCAACACCGGGGAGCTGTTTTTT
CASSLRTNTGELFF
>TRBJ2-1|TRBV11-2|-|-
TGTGCCAGCAGCTTAGTTTCTAGTTCTTTCTACAATGAGCAGTTCTTC
CASSLVSSSFYNEQFF
>TRBJ2-5|TRBV7-3|-|TRBD2
TGTGCCAGCAGTCTAGCGGGAGCCCCCCAAGAGACCCAGTACTTC
CASSLAGAPQETQYF
>TRBJ1-6|TRBV11-2|-|-
TGTGCCAGCAGCTTTGGGGAGGAATCACCCCTCCACTTT
CASSFGEESPLHF
>TRBJ2-1|TRBV11-3|-|-
TGTGCCAGCAGCTCGTTAAACCGACAGAACAATGAGCAGTTCTTC
CASSSLNRQNNEQFF
>TRBJ1-1|TRBV18|-|-
TGTGCCAGCTCAACGGGACAACTCACTGAAGCTTTCTTT
CASSTGQLTEAFF
>TRBJ2-1|TRBV7-8|-|TRBD2
TGTGCCAGCAGCCCGACCCGACTAGCGGGACGGAATGAGCAGTTCTTC
CASSPTRLAGRNEQFF
>TRBJ1-1|TRBV6-6|-|-
TGTGCCAGCAGTTGGACAGAGAACACTGAAGCTTTCTTT
CASSWTENTEAFF
>TRBJ1-2|TRBV9|-|-
TGTGCCAGCAGCCGTAGTGTCGGGGACACCCAGGGGGGCTACACCTTC
CASSRSVGDTQGGYTF
>TRBJ2-7|TRBV15|-|TRBD1
TGTGCCACCAGCAGGGGGACAGCGGTGGTCGAGCAGTACTTC
CATSRGTAVVEQYF
>TRBJ2-4|TRBV5-4|-|TRBD1
TGTGCCAGCAGCTGGACCCCGGGACAGGGGAACATTCAGTACTTC
CASSWTPGQGNIQYF
>TRBJ2-1|TRBV4-2|-|TRBD2
TGTGCCAGCAGCCCGGGACTAGCGGAGTACAATGAGCAGTTCTTC
CASSPGLAEYNEQFF
>TRBJ1-4|TRBV5-1|-|-
TGCGCCAGCAGCTCACAGGGCCGGGAAAAACTGTTTTTT
CASSSQGREKLFF
>TRBJ2-3|TRBV6-1|-|TRBD2
TGTGCCAGCAGTAGGGCGGGAGGGGCAGATACGCAGTATTTT
CASSRAGGADTQYF
>TRBJ2-1|TRBV19|-|-
TGTGCCAGTAGTGGGGGGGCCTTGAATGAGCAGTTCTTC
CASSGGALNEQFF
>TRBJ2-1|TRBV6-1|-|TRBD2
TGTGCCAGCAGTGAGCGGGGGAACGACAATGAGCAGTTCTTC
CASSERGNDNEQFF
>TRBJ1-2|TRBV2|-|-
TGTGCCAGCAGGGATACAGGAACCACCACGGCAGGTGGCTACACCTTC
CASRDTGTTTAGGYTF
>TRBJ2-7|TRBV7-2|few|-
TGTGCCAGCAGCTTAGAGGTGACAGCCTACGAGCAGTACTTC
CASSLEVTAYEQYF
>TRBJ2-1|TRBV11-2|-|-
TGTGCCAGCAGCTCGCCGGGACTGGACCTCTCCAATGAGCAGTTCTTC
CASSSPGLDLSNEQFF
>TRBJ1-6|TRBV21-1|-|-
TGTGCCAGCAGCAAAGTGGACAGGGTTTTGGGTCTAGGTTCACCCCTCCACTTT
CASSKVDRVLGLGSPLHF
>TRBJ2-4|TRBV19|-|-
TGTGCCAGTAGTATTCGCGGGGCCAAAAACATTCAGTACTTC
CASSIRGAKNIQYF
>TRBJ2-1|TRBV27|-|TRBD2
TGTGCCAGCAGTCCACTGGGGAGGGACAATGAGCAGTTCTTC
CASSPLGRDNEQFF
>TRBJ1-2|TRBV6-6|few|-
TGTGCCAGCAGAAGACAGGCGTCCTATGGCTACACCTTC
CASRRQASYGYTF
>TRBJ1-1|TRBV10-3|-|-
TGTGCCATCAGTGAGTCAAGGACAACGTATGAAGCTTTCTTT
CAISESRTTYEAFF
>TRBJ1-4|TRBV7-9|-|-
TGTGCCAGCAGCCAAGCGGGGGGAATAGGGGAAAAACTGTTTTTT
CASSQAGGIGEKLFF
>TRBJ2-3|TRBV27|-|TRBD2
TGTGCCAGCAGTTCAAAGCGGGAGGGGGATACGCAGTATTTT
CASSSKREGDTQYF
>TRBJ2-3|TRBV20-1|-|-
TGCAGTGCCACCAGGGAGGCGCAGTATTTT
CSATREAQYF
>TRBJ2-3|TRBV5-1|-|-
TGCGCCAGCAGCTCATCGGAGGCTAGGAAGAGCACAGATACGCAGTATTTT
CASSSSEARKSTDTQYF
>TRBJ1-2|TRBV6-6|-|-
TGTGCCAGCAGTTACTCGATGACCATTAGGACTGCTGGCTACACCTTC
CASSYSMTIRTAGYTF
>TRBJ2-3|TRBV4-3|-|-
TGCGCCAGCAGCCCGTGGGCTCGCACAGATACGCAGTATTTT
CASSPWARTDTQYF
>TRBJ2-1|TRBV7-6|-|-
TGTGCCAGCAGCTTATGGTACCGGGGAGCCCAGGGAGGTAACAATGAGCAGTTCTTC
CASSLWYRGAQGGNNEQFF
>TRBJ1-2|TRBV7-8|-|TRBD1
TGTGCCAGCAGCATCCGGGACAGGGGATATGGCTACACCTTC
CASSIRDRGYGYTF
>TRBJ2-5|TRBV5-4|-|TRBD2
TGTGCCAGCAGCTTGCGGACTAGCGGAGGAGAGACCCAGTACTTC
CASSLRTSGGETQYF
>TRBJ2-3|TRBV25-1|-|TRBD1
TGTGCCAGCAGTTCCCGGACAGGGGCAGGGGATACGCAGTATTTT
CASSSRTGAGDTQYF
>TRBJ2-7|TRBV7-2|-|TRBD1
TGTGCCAGCAGCTTTATTGGGACAGGGAACGAGCAGTACTTC
CASSFIGTGNEQYF
>TRBJ1-1|TRBV7-9|-|-
TGTGCCAGCAGATCGGGGAACACTGAAGCTTTCTTT
CASRSGNTEAFF
>TRBJ2-3|TRBV9|-|TRBD1
TGTGCCAGCAGCGTAGCTGTTCAGGGGGCCACAGATACGCAGTATTTT
CASSVAVQGATDTQYF
>TRBJ2-5|TRBV7-3|-|-
TGTGCCAGCAGCTTCGCGGGACTCCCCCAAGAGACCCAGTACTTC
CASSFAGLPQETQYF
>TRBJ2-1|TRBV4-1|-|TRBD2
TGCGCCAGCAGCCACGAACGTGGGGTAGCGGGAGGGCCGAATGAGCAGTTCTTC
CASSHERGVAGGPNEQFF
>TRBJ1-2|TRBV6-5|-|-
TGTGCCAGCAGTTACTCGGGACATAACTATGGCTACACCTTC
CASSYSGHNYGYTF
>TRBJ2-6|TRBV21-1|-|-
TGTGCCAGCAGCAATAGACAGGGGAGGGCCAACGTCCTGACTTTC
CASSNRQGRANVLTF
>TRBJ2-5|TRBV7-6|-|-
TGTGCCAGCAGCCGCTGGAGAGAGACCCAGTACTTC
CASSRWRETQYF
>TRBJ2-2|TRBV7-2|once|-
TGTGCCAGCAGCAAACAGGACACCGGGGAGCTGTTTTTT
CASSKQDTGELFF
>TRBJ2-1|TRBV9|-|TRBD2
TGTGCCAGCAGCGAACTAGCGATTCACTACAATGAGCAGTTCTTC
CASSELAIHYNEQFF
>TRBJ1-1|TRBV5-4|-|-
TGTGCCAGCAGCGCCGAGCCTTACACTGAAGCTTTCTTT
CASSAEPYTEAFF
>TRBJ2-7|TRBV19|once|TRBD2
TGTGCCAGTAGTTTCCGGGACTATGGGCTCGAGCAGTACTTC
CASSFRDYGLEQYF
>TRBJ1-5|TRBV5-5|-|TRBD1
TGTGCCAGCAGCTTAGGGACAGGCAATCAGCCCCAGCATTTT
CASSLGTGNQPQHF
>TRBJ1-6|TRBV7-2|-|-
TGTGCCAGCAGCTTAGCGGGCTCCAAAAATTCACCCCTCCACTTT
CASSLAGSKNSPLHF
>TRBJ1-4|TRBV7-6|-|-
TGTGCCAGCAGCCAACAACAGTACTCTGAAAAACTGTTTTTT
CASSQQQYSEKLFF